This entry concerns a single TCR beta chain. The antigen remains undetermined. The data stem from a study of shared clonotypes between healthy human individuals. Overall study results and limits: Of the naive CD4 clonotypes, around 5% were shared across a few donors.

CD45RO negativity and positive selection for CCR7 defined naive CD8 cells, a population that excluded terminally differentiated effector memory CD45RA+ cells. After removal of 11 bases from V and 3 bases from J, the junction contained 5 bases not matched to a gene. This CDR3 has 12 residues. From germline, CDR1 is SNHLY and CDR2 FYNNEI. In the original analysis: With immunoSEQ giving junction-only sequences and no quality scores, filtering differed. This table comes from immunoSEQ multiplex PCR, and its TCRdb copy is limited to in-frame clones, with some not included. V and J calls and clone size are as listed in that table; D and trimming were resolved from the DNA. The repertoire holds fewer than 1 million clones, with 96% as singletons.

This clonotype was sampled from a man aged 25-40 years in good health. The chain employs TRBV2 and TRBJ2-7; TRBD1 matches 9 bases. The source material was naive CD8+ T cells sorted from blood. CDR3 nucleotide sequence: TGTGCCTCAACAGGGGGCCTCTACGAGCAGTACTTC. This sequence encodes CASTGGLYEQYF.